The 27 T cell receptor beta chains given below trace back to one sample, sequenced in a study of radiotherapy plus CTLA-4 blockade in lung cancer. Libraries were prepared by immunoSEQ multiplex PCR; TCRdb keeps only in-frame clonotypes and omits some of them. Of approximately 40,000 clones in the sample, about 74% were seen once. The source was peripheral blood, collected from a patient treated with radiotherapy plus ipilimumab. The receptors were gathered from a human donor with non-small cell lung cancer whose response to radiotherapy plus ipilimumab could not be evaluated.

This chain connects TRBV19 to TRBJ1-1; the D is unclear. Germline CDR1 is LNHDA and CDR2 is SQIVND (reference sequence). The CDR3 is 13 residues long. Between the trimmed V and J ends, which lost 6 bases and 8 bases, there was a span of 16 bases. CDR3 nucleotide sequence: TGTGCCAGTAGCCGGGGAACCCTACCCGAAGCTTTCTTT. Amino acid sequence: CASSRGTLPEAFF.

This clone is categorized as medium-sized. This chain uses TRBV7-9 with TRBJ1-2, with D uncertain. This CDR3 region has 16 residues. Trimming cost V 4 bases and J 2 bases, with 17 bases left between them. Germline V gene sequence: CDR1 SEHNR, CDR2 FQNEAQ (reference sequence). CDR3 residues: CASSSHHRLPNYGYTF. The CDR3, as DNA: TGTGCCAGCAGCTCCCACCACCGACTACCCAACTATGGCTACACCTTC.

The table lists this clone with a count of one. J is TRBJ1-1 and V is TRBV6-4, with D possibly TRBD1 on 5 matching bases. Trimming stripped 6 bases from V and 1 base from J, with 9 bases between. This CDR3 has 13 amino acids. Germline V gene data show CDR1 as MRHNA and CDR2 as SNTAGT. The CDR3 loop reads CASSYDRNTEAFF. The CDR3 DNA reads TGTGCCAGCAGCTACGACAGGAACACTGAAGCTTTCTTT.

This chain joins TRBV7-2 and TRBJ2-4; D possibly corresponds to TRBD2 (6 bases). This CDR3 has 15 amino acids. Trimming cost V 4 bases and J 8 bases, with 18 bases left between them. Germline V gene data show CDR1 as SGHTA and CDR2 as FQGNSA. The CDR3 protein is CASSSTSQGGDIQYF. CDR3 nucleotide sequence: TGTGCCAGCAGCTCTACTTCCCAGGGAGGTGACATTCAGTACTTC.

There are a few counts of this clone. The rearrangement uses TRBV18 and TRBJ2-2, with D perhaps matching TRBD2 (6 bases). The CDR3 is made up of 16 amino acids. CDR1 KGHSH and CDR2 LQKENI come from the germline V gene. The V gene lost 3 bases and the J gene lost 4 bases, with 15 bases spanning the gap. The CDR3 DNA sequence: TGTGCCAGCTCACCCCTGGCCCTGGGGGGCACCGGGGAGCTGTTTTTT. Its translation: CASSPLALGGTGELFF. The variable domain in full, completed from reference TRBV18 and TRBJ2-2, reads NAGVMQNPRHLVRRRGQEARLRCSPMKGHSHVYWYRQLPEEGLKFMVYLQKENIIDESGMPKERFSAEFPKEGPSILRIQQVVRGDSAAYFCASSPLALGGTGELFFGEGSRLTVL.

This clone was detected only a few times. The rearrangement uses TRBV10-2 and TRBJ1-1; no firm D call. From germline, CDR1 is WSHSY and CDR2 SAAADI. The CDR3 consists of 12 residues. V lost 4 bases to trimming and J lost 1 base, with 4 bases between them. The CDR3: CASSVRNTEAFF. The CDR3 region has the DNA TGCGCCAGCAGTGTTCGGAACACTGAAGCTTTCTTT.

V usage is TRBV5-4 and J usage is TRBJ2-7; 9 bases agree with TRBD1. Unmatched junction bases numbered 11, after V lost 4 bases and J lost 6 bases. The CDR3 loop spans 15 amino acids. Germline CDR1 and CDR2: SGHNT and YYREEE (reference sequence). The CDR3: CASSRTGGRESEQYF. CDR3 bases: TGTGCCAGCAGCCGCACAGGGGGCAGGGAGAGCGAGCAGTACTTC.

The chain uses TRBV10-2 and TRBJ2-1; 9 bases are a match to TRBD1. J was trimmed by 3 bases and V by 8 bases; bases with no gene match: 5. Germline CDR1 WSHSY, CDR2 SAAADI. The CDR3 loop spans 14 amino acids. The CDR3 spells CASVGQGYYNEQFF. Written as DNA, the CDR3 is TGCGCCAGCGTAGGACAGGGGTACTACAATGAGCAGTTCTTC.

This clone was seen only once. The chain has TRBV7-3 and TRBJ2-1; weak D call: TRBD2 (6 bases). The ends were cut back, 5 bases at V and 0 bases at J, with 8 bases in the middle. Per the germline V gene, CDR1 is SGHTA and CDR2 is FQGTGA. This CDR3 comprises 14 residues. CDR3 amino acids: CASSISGSYNEQFF. The CDR3 DNA follows: TGTGCCAGCAGCATTAGCGGCTCCTACAATGAGCAGTTCTTC.

V gene TRBV11-2 combines with J gene TRBJ1-6; 9 bases fit TRBD1. Losses at the gene ends were 5 bases for V and 6 bases for J; bases not matched to a gene: 8. CDR3 length: 16 residues. Germline V CDR1 and CDR2: SGHAT, FQNNGV. CDR3 region: CASSPRTGVSNSPLHF. CDR3 coding DNA: TGTGCCAGCAGCCCGCGGACAGGGGTCTCTAATTCACCCCTCCACTTT.

This rearrangement joins TRBV7-2 to TRBJ1-5; no definite D call. The CDR3 length is 15 residues. Trimming shortened V by 2 bases and J by 4 bases, and 12 bases separated the two germline ends. Germline lookup yields CDR1 SGHTA and CDR2 FQGNSA. CDR3 in amino acids: CASSLMSAGNQPQHF. The DNA for the CDR3 is TGTGCCAGCAGCTTAATGTCAGCAGGTAATCAGCCCCAGCATTTT.

The chain has TRBV18 and TRBJ1-5; 10 bases align to TRBD1. Germline CDR1 KGHSH, CDR2 LQKENI. Trimming cost V 2 bases and J 4 bases; bases outside gene matches: 11. The CDR3 runs to 18 residues. CDR3 region: CASSPALATGGSNQPQHF. The CDR3 region has the DNA TGTGCCAGCTCACCAGCACTAGCGACAGGGGGCAGTAATCAGCCCCAGCATTTT.

The chain combines TRBV7-3 with TRBJ2-7, with 7 bases aligning to TRBD1. In germline, CDR1 is SGHTA, CDR2 FQGTGA. J was trimmed by 5 bases and V by 4 bases; bases with no gene match: 5. This CDR3 spans 13 amino acids. The CDR3 sequence: CASSSATGDEQYF. The CDR3 bases are TGTGCCAGCAGCTCGGCAACAGGGGACGAGCAGTACTTC.

The chain has TRBV9 and TRBJ1-1; D is unclear. CDR3 length: 15 amino acids. V was pared by 3 bases and J by 2 bases, with 14 bases between. Germline-derived CDR1 and CDR2 are SGDLS and YYNGEE. The CDR3 DNA follows: TGTGCCAGCAGCGCCGCTCTAACAGCAAACACTGAAGCTTTCTTT. It specifies CASSAALTANTEAFF.

The rearrangement joins TRBV11-2 to TRBJ1-2, with 7 bases aligning to TRBD1. With 1 base clipped from V and 4 bases from J, the junction kept 6 bases outside the gene matches. The length of the CDR3 is 15 residues. The germline V gene has CDR1 SGHAT and CDR2 FQNNGV. The CDR3 DNA reads as TGTGCCAGCAGCTTAGGACAGGGCAAAAGCTATGGCTACACCTTC. Amino acid sequence: CASSLGQGKSYGYTF.

The rearrangement links TRBV9 to TRBJ2-3; 7 nucleotides align to TRBD1. CDR3 length equals 15 residues. Germline lookup yields CDR1 SGDLS and CDR2 YYNGEE. The V and J ends lost 3 bases and 0 bases, in that order; junction bases with no gene match: 4. CDR3 sequence (DNA): TGTGCCAGCAGCGCACAGGGGCCTAGCACAGATACGCAGTATTTT. This encodes CASSAQGPSTDTQYF.

The rearrangement links TRBV7-2 to TRBJ2-7; TRBD2 aligns across 7 bases. V dropped 7 bases and J dropped 4; count of bases not matched to a gene: 10. CDR3 length: 14 residues. The germline gives CDR1 SGHTA, CDR2 FQGNSA. CDR3 nucleotides: TGTGCCAGCACCCTTTGGCGGGGGATGTACGAGCAGTACTTC. It specifies CASTLWRGMYEQYF.

The V gene is TRBV9, the J gene TRBJ2-2; D may be TRBD2 (7 bases). Per the germline V gene, CDR1 is SGDLS and CDR2 is YYNGEE. Trimming cost V 3 bases and J 2 bases, with 17 bases left between them. The CDR3 consists of 17 residues. CDR3 coding DNA: TGTGCCAGCAGCGCGGATCCGGGGGGCTATAACACCGGGGAGCTGTTTTTT. The encoded protein is CASSADPGGYNTGELFF.

The V gene is TRBV4-2, the J gene TRBJ1-1, with 7 positions matching TRBD1. CDR1 is LGHNA and CDR2 is YNFKEQ in the germline V gene. This CDR3 has 17 residues. The J segment lost 0 bases and the V segment lost 4 bases, leaving 11 bases of the junction unmatched. CDR3 sequence reads: CASSPLQTGMMNTEAFF. CDR3 DNA sequence: TGTGCCAGCAGCCCCCTCCAGACAGGGATGATGAACACTGAAGCTTTCTTT.

The rearrangement links TRBV27 to TRBJ2-7, with a tentative D call TRBD1 (5 bases). In germline, CDR1 is MNHEY, CDR2 SMNVEV (reference sequence). Trimming took off 1 base at V and 5 bases at J, with 18 bases between the two ends. The CDR3 length is 16 residues. The CDR3 bases are TGTGCCAGCAGTTTATTAGGGGCTTCGACGGTCCACGAGCAGTACTTC. It specifies CASSLLGASTVHEQYF.

As concerns this clone: Sequence at one end of the junction differs from germline and may be a read error. The J gene is TRBJ2-3, the V gene TRBV7-7; 7 bases are shared with TRBD2. This CDR3 has 15 amino acids. CDR1 and CDR2 from the germline V gene are SSHAT and FNYEAQ (reference sequence). The CDR3 here is CASSASGSGGDTQYF. In nucleotides, the CDR3 is TGTGCTAGCAGCGCTAGCGGCTCCGGAGGGGATACGCAGTATTTT.

The chain uses TRBV19 and TRBJ2-7; D is possibly TRBD2 (6 bases). With 3 bases removed from V and 2 bases from J, the gap between germline ends came to 14 bases. There are 15 residues in the CDR3. CDR1 is LNHDA, CDR2 SQIVND, per germline (reference sequence). This chain's CDR3 is CASSIDSGFPYEQYF. As DNA, the CDR3 is TGTGCCAGTAGTATCGATAGCGGCTTTCCCTACGAGCAGTACTTC. The complete variable domain, with remaining parts taken from reference TRBV19 and TRBJ2-7, reads DGGITQSPKYLFRKEGQNVTLSCEQNLNHDAMYWYRQDPGQGLRLIYYSQIVNDFQKGDIAEGYSVSREKKESFPLTVTSAQKNPTAFYLCASSIDSGFPYEQYFGPGTRLTVT.

The chain recombines TRBV9 with TRBJ1-3, with 7 positions matching TRBD1. CDR1 is SGDLS and CDR2 is YYNGEE in the germline V gene. CDR3 length equals 16 residues. The junction had 16 bases not matched to a gene; V was cut back by 10 bases and J by 3 bases. The CDR3 sequence is CARTALPGQSGNTIYF. The CDR3 DNA is TGTGCCCGCACTGCACTACCGGGACAGAGTGGAAACACCATATATTTT.

The chain uses TRBV4-3 and TRBJ2-5; 9 bases align to TRBD1. The better agreement between TRBJ2-7 and the DNA end casts doubt on the J call. CDR1 and CDR2 (germline): LGHNA, YSLEER. This CDR3 comprises 17 residues. The CDR3 spells CASSQDRGTGSVYEQYF. CDR3 DNA sequence: TGCGCCAGCAGCCAAGATCGGGGGACAGGGTCCGTCTACGAGCAGTACTTC.

As DNA, the CDR3 is TGTGCCAGCAGCTTGGGGGGGTCAGGGGAGCAGTACTTC. It specifies CASSLGGSGEQYF. V is TRBV7-3 and J is TRBJ2-7, with 7 bases lining up with TRBD2. The CDR3 is 13 residues long. Per germline, CDR1 SGHTA and CDR2 FQGTGA. The trim removed 3 bases at V and 7 bases at J, leaving 6 bases unmatched.

V usage is TRBV6-6 and J usage is TRBJ1-4; perhaps TRBD1 as D (5 bases). This CDR3 contains 15 residues. Looked up from germline, CDR1 is MNHNY and CDR2 is SVGAGI (reference sequence). The V gene lost 6 bases and the J gene lost 8 bases, with 19 bases spanning the gap. CDR3 region: CASRPGGRGQEKLFF. CDR3 nucleotides: TGTGCCAGCAGGCCGGGGGGGAGGGGCCAGGAAAAACTGTTTTTT.

This clone occurred a few times. The chain joins TRBV5-1 to TRBJ1-1; TRBD1 might be the D (6 bases). V lost 2 bases to trimming and J lost 0 bases, with 14 bases between them. CDR3 length: 16 residues. In germline, CDR1 is SGHRS, CDR2 YFSETQ. CDR3 region: CASSFQTGTMNTEAFF. As DNA, the CDR3 is TGCGCCAGCAGCTTTCAGACAGGCACCATGAACACTGAAGCTTTCTTT.